The 10 T cell receptor beta chains below all came from one sample that was sequenced in a study of blood T cell repertoires in COVID-19 (dated by TCRdb to the early 2020s). Library preparation used the immunoSEQ multiplex PCR assay. As stored in TCRdb, this immuneACCESS dataset retains in-frame rearrangements with V and J assigned. A fraction of the clones does not appear; measured against another copy, unresolved V genes explain less than half of the discrepancy, and the remainder lacks a known reason. The sample data list about 50,000 clones, and 70% to 90% of these were observed just once. The ten biggest clones cover under 2.5% of the sample. The sequencing input was peripheral blood. The source of these receptors is a human donor in a cohort sampled during active COVID-19.

The genes are TRBV6-1 and TRBJ1-1; possibly TRBD1 for D (5 bases). Per the germline V gene, CDR1 is MNHNS and CDR2 is SASEGT. The CDR3 loop spans 17 amino acids. The V gene lost 3 bases and the J gene lost 7 bases, with 24 bases spanning the gap. The CDR3 nucleotides are TGTGCCAGCAGTGACAGGCGGGACGGACGGAGGAGCTTTGAAGCTTTCTTT. It encodes CASSDRRDGRRSFEAFF.

The chain is built from TRBV7-2 and TRBJ1-1; weak D call: TRBD1 (6 bases). This CDR3 region has 13 residues. Looked up from germline, CDR1 is SGHTA and CDR2 is FQGNSA. V dropped 5 bases and J dropped 1 base, with 8 bases sitting between them. The CDR3 spells CASSRQANTEAFF. The CDR3 DNA follows: TGTGCCAGCAGCCGACAGGCGAACACTGAAGCTTTCTTT.

The V gene is TRBV30, the J gene TRBJ2-7; possibly TRBD2 for D (6 bases). V dropped 0 bases and J dropped 6 bases, with 12 bases sitting between them. Germline V gene data show CDR1 as GTSNPN and CDR2 as SVGIG (reference sequence). The CDR3 contains 13 residues. The DNA for the CDR3 is TGTGCCTGGAGTGTACCTGGAGGGCGCGAGCAGTACTTC. Amino acids: CAWSVPGGREQYF.

The chain is built from TRBV4-3 and TRBJ2-1; D remains unclear. The CDR3 is made up of 16 amino acids. Germline CDR1 and CDR2: LGHNA and YSLEER. The V and J ends lost 0 bases and 0 bases respectively, with 9 bases between them. The CDR3, as DNA: TGCGCCAGCAGCCAAGATTTGGAGAGCTCCTACAATGAGCAGTTCTTC. Translated, it gives CASSQDLESSYNEQFF.

The chain joins TRBV9 to TRBJ1-3, with TRBD1 as a possible D gene (6 bases). The germline V gene encodes CDR1 SGDLS and CDR2 YYNGEE. The germline V and J ends were trimmed by 0 bases and 1 base, with 8 bases remaining between them. CDR3 size: 15 residues. CDR3 residues: CASSVAGESGNTIYF. CDR3 nucleotide sequence: TGTGCCAGCAGCGTAGCAGGGGAGTCTGGAAACACCATATATTTT. Variable domain in full (rest from reference TRBV9 and TRBJ1-3): DSGVTQTPKHLITATGQRVTLRCSPRSGDLSVYWYQQSLDQGLQFLIQYYNGEERAKGNILERFSAQQFPDLHSELNLSSLELGDSALYFCASSVAGESGNTIYFGEGSWLTVV.

The chain recombines TRBV4-1 with TRBJ1-5; 7 bases map to TRBD1. The CDR3 consists of 16 residues. Germline V gives CDR1 MGHRA, CDR2 YSYEKL. J gave up 2 bases and V 3 bases, and 7 bases lay outside the gene matches. The CDR3, as DNA: TGCGCCAGCAGCCAGATCTTGGGACAGCGCAATCAGCCCCAGCATTTT. Protein sequence: CASSQILGQRNQPQHF.

The rearrangement links TRBV5-1 to TRBJ2-5; D might be TRBD1 (5 bases). CDR1 and CDR2 from the germline V gene are SGHRS and YFSETQ. The V end lost 2 bases, the J end lost 2 bases, and 13 bases lay between the germline ends. This CDR3 is 15 amino acids long. In nucleotides, the CDR3 is TGCGCCAGCAGCTTACCAGGTCCAGGGCAAGAGACCCAGTACTTC. Protein product: CASSLPGPGQETQYF. The variable domain in full, completed from reference TRBV5-1 and TRBJ2-5, reads KAGVTQTPRYLIKTRGQQVTLSCSPISGHRSVSWYQQTPGQGLQFLFEYFSETQRNKGNFPGRFSGRQFSNSRSEMNVSTLELGDSALYLCASSLPGPGQETQYFGPGTRLLVL.

This sequence joins TRBV30 and TRBJ1-1, with D perhaps matching TRBD1 (5 bases). The germline V gene encodes CDR1 GTSNPN and CDR2 SVGIG (reference sequence). The CDR3 is 14 amino acids. The germline V and J ends were trimmed by 4 bases and 3 bases, with 15 bases remaining between them. CDR3 bases: TGTGCCTGGACCCACGGGGGACCCGACACTGAAGCTTTCTTT. Translating gives CAWTHGGPDTEAFF.

This chain links TRBV7-2 with TRBJ2-5; D is perhaps TRBD2 (6 bases). Germline values: CDR1 SGHTA, CDR2 FQGNSA. The CDR3 is 14 residues long. V was clipped by 0 bases and J by 5 bases, with 10 bases between them. This chain's CDR3 is CASSLAGGTETQYF. The CDR3 DNA sequence: TGTGCCAGCAGCTTAGCGGGGGGTACGGAGACCCAGTACTTC.

CDR3 in DNA: TGCGCCAGCAGCTTGGAGCGGGGCCTCACTGAAGCTTTCTTT. Translation gives CASSLERGLTEAFF. This chain joins TRBV5-1 and TRBJ1-1; TRBD1 might be the D (5 bases). The CDR3 runs 14 residues. Trimming left V 0 bases short and J 4 bases short, with 10 bases between. Germline V gene data show CDR1 as SGHRS and CDR2 as YFSETQ.